These 20 T cell receptor beta chains were sequenced from one sample in a study of beta chain features in type 1 diabetes. Study-level results: TCRB CDR3 length was moderately but significantly reduced in all four CD4+ subsets of Type 1 diabetes patients.

Since all of the isolated RNA was reverse transcribed, expressed TCRB transcripts were what got sequenced. Sequencing used immunoSEQ multiplex PCR; TCRdb keeps in-frame clones, though not all of them. The data show under 850,000 clones, with 13% seen just once and less than 0.025% held by the top ten. Their antigens are not known. Sequencing used naive CD4+ T cells from blood. The receptors shown here come from a man younger than 30 with type 1 diabetes.

Only a few counts were recorded for this clone. The chain links TRBV10-3 to TRBJ2-1; TRBD2 aligns across 8 bases. V was clipped by 4 bases and J by 8 bases; unmatched bases: 1. Germline CDR1 ENHRY, CDR2 SYGVKD. The CDR3 spans 12 residues. CDR3 loop: CAISAGGDEQFF. For the CDR3, the DNA is TGTGCCATCAGTGCGGGAGGGGATGAGCAGTTCTTC.

This clone was picked up a small number of times. The identical CDR3 is also encoded by other nucleotide sequences in the sample. CDR3 nucleotide sequence: TGTGCCTGGAGTGGCGGACAGAATCAGCCCCAGCATTTT. It translates to CAWSGGQNQPQHF. The chain is built from TRBV30 and TRBJ1-5, with D perhaps matching TRBD1 (6 bases). CDR3 length: 13 residues. V was shortened by 1 base and J by 4 bases, with 8 bases between the two germline ends. Germline V lookup: CDR1 GTSNPN, CDR2 SVGIG (reference sequence).

In this sample, this clone turned up a few times. The genes are TRBV19 and TRBJ2-7; D ambiguous. The germline V gene encodes CDR1 LNHDA and CDR2 SQIVND (reference sequence). Deletions cut 7 bases from V and 2 bases from J, with 15 bases between. The CDR3 has 14 amino acids. CDR3 sequence reads: CASTPDTGAYEQYF. The CDR3 DNA reads as TGTGCCAGTACACCTGACACCGGCGCCTACGAGCAGTACTTC.

J is TRBJ1-5 and V is TRBV18; 12 nucleotides line up with TRBD1. The CDR3 is 17 amino acids. Germline CDR1 reads KGHSH; CDR2 reads LQKENI. Trimming at V came to 6 bases and at J to 0 bases, leaving 6 bases not matched to a gene. Here the CDR3 DNA reads TGTGCCAGCTCTCCGGGACAGGGGGCCCTTAGCAATCAGCCCCAGCATTTT. Amino acids: CASSPGQGALSNQPQHF. The full variable domain, its missing parts supplied by reference TRBV18 and TRBJ1-5, is NAGVMQNPRHLVRRRGQEARLRCSPMKGHSHVYWYRQLPEEGLKFMVYLQKENIIDESGMPKERFSAEFPKEGPSILRIQQVVRGDSAAYFCASSPGQGALSNQPQHFGDGTRLSIL.

This clone was detected only a few times. The V gene is TRBV9, the J gene TRBJ1-3; D unclear. With 3 bases removed from V and 4 bases from J, the gap between germline ends came to 8 bases. Germline values: CDR1 SGDLS, CDR2 YYNGEE. The CDR3 is made up of 13 amino acids. The CDR3 bases are TGTGCCAGCAGCGGGGTCCTAGGAAACACCATATATTTT. It is translated as CASSGVLGNTIYF.

This clone turned up a few times. The V call is TRBV21-1, the J call TRBJ2-7; the table's D call, TRBD1, has no DNA check behind it. TRBV21-1 represents a pseudogene. CDR3 length: 14 amino acids. The CDR3 is CASSRKDNSYEQYF. The CDR3 DNA sequence: TGTGCCAGCAGCAGAAAGGACAACTCCTACGAGCAGTACTTC.

The chain has TRBV4-1 and TRBJ1-6; no reliable D call. The CDR3 is 16 amino acids. Germline CDR1 is MGHRA and CDR2 is YSYEKL. V lost 1 base and J 7 bases, leaving 14 bases between the germline ends. For the CDR3, the DNA is TGCGCCAGCAGCCAAGGAGGTAGAGAGGGCAATTCACCCCTCCACTTT. Its translation is CASSQGGREGNSPLHF.

V usage is TRBV2 and J usage is TRBJ2-3; D call uncertain. Per the germline V gene, CDR1 is SNHLY and CDR2 is FYNNEI. This CDR3 has 14 amino acids. V was pared by 7 bases and J by 0 bases, with 11 bases between. In DNA, the CDR3 is TGTGCCAGCAACCAACTAACTAGCACAGATACGCAGTATTTT. It specifies CASNQLTSTDTQYF.

The V gene is TRBV11-1, the J gene TRBJ2-2, with D unresolved. Trimming took 5 bases from V and 8 from J, leaving 12 bases between them. From germline, CDR1 is SGHAT and CDR2 FQDESV (reference sequence). The CDR3 has 13 amino acids. Here the CDR3 DNA reads TGTGCCAGCAGCCTCGGCTCTCGAGGGGAGCTGTTTTTT. Amino acid sequence: CASSLGSRGELFF.

The table lists this clone with a few counts. The gene calls are TRBV5-1 and TRBJ1-1; D is uncertain. V lost 0 bases and J lost 1, with 10 bases in between. CDR1 and CDR2 from the germline V gene are SGHRS and YFSETQ. This CDR3 is 15 amino acids long. The CDR3, as DNA: TGCGCCAGCAGCTTGGCCGGGGTCCAGAACACTGAAGCTTTCTTT. Its translation is CASSLAGVQNTEAFF. Full variable domain (missing parts from reference TRBV5-1 and TRBJ1-1): KAGVTQTPRYLIKTRGQQVTLSCSPISGHRSVSWYQQTPGQGLQFLFEYFSETQRNKGNFPGRFSGRQFSNSRSEMNVSTLELGDSALYLCASSLAGVQNTEAFFGQGTRLTVV.

This clone was observed a few times. This sequence joins TRBV9 and TRBJ2-7; the match to TRBD2 covers 13 bases. The germline CDR1 and CDR2 sequences are SGDLS and YYNGEE. The CDR3 spans 17 residues. V dropped 4 bases and J dropped 1; count of bases not matched to a gene: 8. The CDR3 region is CASSPGLAGVESYEQYF. The CDR3 DNA sequence: TGTGCCAGCAGCCCCGGACTAGCGGGGGTCGAATCCTACGAGCAGTACTTC.

The chain is built from TRBV9 and TRBJ2-1; D is undetermined. V lost 4 bases to trimming and J lost 3 bases, with 14 bases between them. Per germline, CDR1 SGDLS and CDR2 YYNGEE. The CDR3 is 15 residues long. The CDR3 sequence is CASSIGGERYNEQFF. CDR3 sequence (DNA): TGTGCCAGCAGCATAGGCGGAGAGCGCTACAATGAGCAGTTCTTC. The full variable domain, in which reference TRBV9 and TRBJ2-1 provide the parts outside the CDR3, is DSGVTQTPKHLITATGQRVTLRCSPRSGDLSVYWYQQSLDQGLQFLIQYYNGEERAKGNILERFSAQQFPDLHSELNLSSLELGDSALYFCASSIGGERYNEQFFGPGTRLTVL.

The chain carries TRBV6-5 and TRBJ2-1, with D possibly TRBD1 on 8 matching bases. Trimming pared 6 bases from V and 9 bases from J, leaving 12 bases between. This CDR3 has 12 amino acids. Germline V CDR1 and CDR2: MNHEY, SVGAGI. The CDR3: CASRDREGEQFF. In DNA, the CDR3 is TGTGCCAGCAGGGACAGGGAGGGTGAGCAGTTCTTC.

This sequence joins TRBV2 and TRBJ2-7; maybe TRBD2 (6 bases). CDR3 length: 14 amino acids. Germline loops: CDR1 SNHLY, CDR2 FYNNEI. Trimming left V 5 bases short and J 0 bases short, with 11 bases between. CDR3 sequence reads: CASSTGTGSYEQYF. The CDR3 nucleotides read TGTGCCAGCAGTACCGGGACTGGCTCCTACGAGCAGTACTTC.

The chain uses TRBV6-5 and TRBJ2-3; D ambiguous. This CDR3 is 13 amino acids long. V lost 7 bases and J 1 base, leaving 9 bases between the germline ends. The V gene's germline CDR1 is MNHEY and CDR2 SVGAGI. The CDR3 DNA is TGTGCCAGCACCCAGCGCGGCACAGATACGCAGTATTTT. This sequence encodes CASTQRGTDTQYF.

About this clone: Other DNA sequences from this sample encode an identical CDR3 as well. This sequence joins TRBV18 and TRBJ2-7, with 13 bases lining up with TRBD2. Trimming at V came to 3 bases and at J to 2 bases, leaving 1 base not matched to a gene. Germline V gene sequence: CDR1 KGHSH, CDR2 LQKENI. The CDR3 consists of 15 residues. The CDR3: CASSPGLAGTYEQYF. Here the CDR3 DNA reads TGTGCCAGCTCACCGGGACTAGCGGGGACCTACGAGCAGTACTTC. The full variable domain, with the rest looked up from reference TRBV18 and TRBJ2-7, is NAGVMQNPRHLVRRRGQEARLRCSPMKGHSHVYWYRQLPEEGLKFMVYLQKENIIDESGMPKERFSAEFPKEGPSILRIQQVVRGDSAAYFCASSPGLAGTYEQYFGPGTRLTVT.

This clone occurred a few times. The chain links TRBV7-3 to TRBJ2-1, with D unclear. Trimming removed 1 base from V and 5 bases from J, with 6 bases in between. CDR3 length: 13 amino acids. Germline V lookup: CDR1 SGHTA, CDR2 FQGTGA. DNA of the CDR3: TGTGCCAGCAGCTTAAGGGGTAACAATGAGCAGTTCTTC. Its translation is CASSLRGNNEQFF. Based on the CDR3 plus reference TRBV7-3 and TRBJ2-1, the full variable domain is GAGVSQTPSNKVTEKGKYVELRCDPISGHTALYWYRQSLGQGPEFLIYFQGTGAADDSGLPNDRFFAVRPEGSVSTLKIQRTERGDSAVYLCASSLRGNNEQFFGPGTRLTVL.

The rearrangement joins TRBV27 to TRBJ1-5; D gene uncertain. The CDR3 loop spans 11 amino acids. From germline, CDR1 is MNHEY and CDR2 SMNVEV (reference sequence). V lost 4 bases and J 6 bases, leaving 4 bases between the germline ends. In nucleotides, the CDR3 is TGTGCCAGCAGTTCCAGTCAGCCCCAGCATTTT. It yields the protein CASSSSQPQHF.

A few counts support this clone. The V and J genes are TRBV30 and TRBJ1-2; no reliable D call. The germline V and J ends were trimmed by 5 bases and 4 bases, with 11 bases remaining between them. Germline V gene sequence: CDR1 GTSNPN, CDR2 SVGIG (reference sequence). The CDR3 length is 12 residues. The CDR3 DNA is TGTGCCTGGGAATCGGGGAGCTATGGCTACACCTTC. Translation: CAWESGSYGYTF. Full variable domain (outside the CDR3, taken from reference TRBV30 and TRBJ1-2): SQTIHQWPATLVQPVGSPLSLECTVEGTSNPNLYWYRQAAGRGLQLLFYSVGIGQISSEVPQNLSASRPQDRQFILSSKKLLLSDSGFYLCAWESGSYGYTFGSGTRLTVV.

Worth noting for this clone: At one boundary the junction diverges from the germline segment, which might be a read error. The CDR3 region is CASSLGGGATDTQYF. CDR3 bases: TGTGCTAGCAGCTTAGGTGGGGGGGCTACAGATACGCAGTATTTT. This chain connects TRBV7-7 to TRBJ2-3; the D gene is possibly TRBD2 (7 bases). The CDR3 runs 15 residues. Germline-derived CDR1 and CDR2 are SSHAT and FNYEAQ (reference sequence).